Following are 21 T cell receptor beta chains from one sample sequenced in a study of cytomegalovirus exposure and HLA in healthy donors (dated by TCRdb to about 2017). The library relied on the immunoSEQ multiplex PCR assay. For the multiplex PCR, a mixture combining 60 forward primers for TCR Vbeta segments and 13 reverse primers for TCR Jbeta segments was used. The immuneACCESS repertoire file appears here via TCRdb, limited to in-frame rearrangements. These files lack a portion of the clones; in checked studies, under half of the deficit traces to unresolved V genes, and the cause of the others is not known. This sample is represented by roughly 120,000 clones; roughly 70% of them were singletons. The leading ten clones occupy roughly 4.2% of the sample. Source material: PBMCs. The source of these receptors is a woman in her thirties or forties in good health and CMV-seropositive.

This chain joins TRBV7-3 and TRBJ2-2, with 9 bases matching TRBD1. Germline V gene data show CDR1 as SGHTA and CDR2 as FQGTGA. V was pared by 3 bases and J by 2 bases, with 1 base of the junction left unmatched. This CDR3 has 15 residues. The CDR3 is CASSLTGGNTGELFF. CDR3 bases: TGTGCCAGCAGCTTGACAGGGGGTAACACCGGGGAGCTGTTTTTT.

This clone was picked up one time. This chain uses TRBV11-3 with TRBJ2-2; tentatively, D is TRBD2 (5 bases). Trimming pared 4 bases from V and 6 bases from J, leaving 12 bases between. Germline V gene sequence: CDR1 SGHNT, CDR2 YENEEA. The CDR3 has 14 amino acids. The CDR3: CASSSGLKAGELFF. For the CDR3, the DNA is TGTGCCAGCAGCTCTGGACTCAAGGCCGGGGAGCTGTTTTTT.

The V and J genes are TRBV15 and TRBJ2-5; 9 positions match TRBD1. The germline V gene has CDR1 LNHNV and CDR2 YYDKDF (reference sequence). The trim removed 3 bases at V and 2 bases at J, leaving 4 bases unmatched. The CDR3 is 15 amino acids. The CDR3 region has the DNA TGTGCCACCAGCAGGGACAGGGGACTTCAAGAGACCCAGTACTTC. This encodes CATSRDRGLQETQYF.

This clone was seen once. The gene calls are TRBV7-2 and TRBJ2-5; 10 bases map to TRBD2. The CDR3 loop spans 14 amino acids. V lost 4 bases to trimming and J lost 5 bases; unmatched junction nucleotides: 4. Germline assignment: CDR1 SGHTA and CDR2 FQGNSA. The CDR3 protein is CASSSQLAGETQYF. DNA of the CDR3: TGTGCCAGCAGCTCTCAACTAGCGGGGGAGACCCAGTACTTC. Complete variable domain (other parts from reference TRBV7-2 and TRBJ2-5): GAGVSQSPSNKVTEKGKDVELRCDPISGHTALYWYRQSLGQGLEFLIYFQGNSAPDKSGLPSDRFSAERTGGSVSTLTIQRTQQEDSAVYLCASSSQLAGETQYFGPGTRLLVL.

The chain combines TRBV4-1 with TRBJ2-1; 9 nucleotides agree with TRBD2. V lost 0 bases and J lost 13; bases outside the gene matches: 16. Per germline, CDR1 MGHRA and CDR2 YSYEKL. The CDR3 length is 17 residues. The CDR3 DNA reads TGCGCCAGCAGCCAAGATCCGGGACTAGCCACAGACCGTCTCCAGTTCTTC. Encoded protein: CASSQDPGLATDRLQFF.

The genes are TRBV5-4 and TRBJ1-6, with 7 bases identical to TRBD1. Losses at the gene ends were 4 bases for V and 6 bases for J; bases not matched to a gene: 4. Per the germline V gene, CDR1 is SGHNT and CDR2 is YYREEE (reference sequence). CDR3 size: 14 residues. In DNA form, the CDR3 reads TGTGCCAGCAGCAGGGGGCTGGGTAATTCACCCCTCCACTTT. This encodes CASSRGLGNSPLHF.

The rearrangement links TRBV7-8 to TRBJ2-7, with 7 bases fitting TRBD1. From germline, CDR1 is SGHVS and CDR2 FQNEAQ. V was clipped by 2 bases and J by 3 bases; unmatched bases: 7. The CDR3 runs 15 residues. CDR3 protein: CASSLLVGQDYEQYF. The CDR3 DNA reads TGTGCCAGCAGCTTATTGGTCGGACAGGACTACGAGCAGTACTTC.

The chain combines TRBV11-2 with TRBJ2-7; D not certain. CDR3 length: 16 residues. Germline CDR1 is SGHAT and CDR2 is FQNNGV. V gave up 1 base and J gave up 4 bases, with 17 bases separating them. Written as DNA, the CDR3 is TGTGCCAGCAGCTTAGGTGCGCCCAAGGTCGGGTACGAGCAGTACTTC. It codes for CASSLGAPKVGYEQYF.

The chain has TRBV28 and TRBJ1-2; 7 bases line up with TRBD1. Germline V gene sequence: CDR1 MDHEN, CDR2 SYDVKM. The CDR3 has 14 residues. V gave up 5 bases and J gave up 4 bases; unmatched junction bases: 7. The CDR3 sequence: CASSPTGLTYGYTF. CDR3 DNA: TGTGCCAGCAGTCCGACAGGGTTAACCTATGGCTACACCTTC.

The CDR3 reads CASRSIGTVNSPLHF. For the CDR3, the DNA is TGCGCCAGCAGGTCTATCGGGACAGTTAATTCACCCCTCCACTTT. The chain is built from TRBV4-1 and TRBJ1-6; 7 bases match TRBD1. The CDR3 is 15 amino acids. The germline V gene has CDR1 MGHRA and CDR2 YSYEKL. The V and J ends lost 6 bases and 6 bases, in that order; junction bases with no gene match: 8.

This clone occurred a few times. This sequence joins TRBV19 and TRBJ2-1; 8 nucleotides align to TRBD1. V lost 4 bases, J lost 4 bases, and 6 bases stayed unmatched. This CDR3 region has 15 residues. The germline CDR1 and CDR2 sequences are LNHDA and SQIVND (reference sequence). This CDR3 is CASSNDRGSYNEQFF. The CDR3 coding sequence is TGTGCCAGTAGTAATGACAGGGGCTCATACAATGAGCAGTTCTTC.

The table lists this clone with a few counts. The chain is built from TRBV5-1 and TRBJ2-5, with TRBD1 matching 7 bases. The better agreement between TRBJ2-7 and the DNA end casts doubt on the J call. The CDR3 runs 12 residues. Germline CDR1 and CDR2: SGHRS and YFSETQ. CDR3 residues: CASSFQGDEQYF. CDR3 nucleotides: TGCGCCAGCAGCTTCCAGGGGGACGAGCAGTACTTC.

V and J are TRBV7-2 and TRBJ1-2; D is unclear. The germline V and J ends were trimmed by 2 bases and 0 bases, with 7 bases remaining between them. The CDR3 extends over 14 amino acids. Germline assignment: CDR1 SGHTA and CDR2 FQGNSA. The CDR3 spells CASSLSSANYGYTF. CDR3 bases: TGTGCCAGCAGCTTATCATCAGCTAACTATGGCTACACCTTC.

V is TRBV4-2 and J is TRBJ1-5; D may be TRBD1 (5 bases). The CDR3 covers 15 residues. Per the germline V gene, CDR1 is LGHNA and CDR2 is YNFKEQ. The germline V and J ends were trimmed by 1 base and 11 bases, with 18 bases remaining between them. CDR3 coding DNA: TGTGCCAGCAGCCAAGCAGGAGGGGCCGTAGGAGCCCAGCATTTT. It is translated as CASSQAGGAVGAQHF.

The CDR3 here is CASSFRVAGGQGYEQYF. CDR3 in DNA: TGTGCCAGCAGCTTTCGGGTAGCGGGGGGCCAGGGATACGAGCAGTACTTC. The J gene is TRBJ2-7, the V gene TRBV5-5; TRBD2 agrees at 10 bases. In germline, CDR1 is SGHKS, CDR2 YYEKEE (reference sequence). CDR3 length: 17 residues. V was pared by 2 bases and J by 4 bases, with 12 bases of the junction left unmatched.

The chain couples TRBV15 to TRBJ2-1; 10 positions match TRBD2. The germline gives CDR1 LNHNV, CDR2 YYDKDF (reference sequence). Trimming removed 3 bases from V and 8 bases from J; junction bases left unmatched: 10. The length of the CDR3 is 16 residues. Written as DNA, the CDR3 is TGTGCCACCAGCAGTAGAGTCCTAGCGGGAGTGGATGAGCAGTTCTTC. Translation: CATSSRVLAGVDEQFF.

V is TRBV6-1 and J is TRBJ2-5; possibly TRBD2 for D (5 bases). Trimming removed 4 bases from V and 4 bases from J, with 7 bases in between. Per the germline V gene, CDR1 is MNHNS and CDR2 is SASEGT. This CDR3 is built from 12 residues. The DNA of the CDR3 is TGTGCCAGCAGTGCGCGGGCAGAGACCCAGTACTTC. Its translation is CASSARAETQYF.

The chain links TRBV5-4 to TRBJ2-1; TRBD2 matches at 7 bases. V gave up 7 bases and J gave up 8 bases; unmatched junction bases: 15. The germline CDR1 and CDR2 sequences are SGHNT and YYREEE (reference sequence). The CDR3 is 15 amino acids. CDR3 coding DNA: TGTGCCAGCTCCCCCGGGGGGAGGGGCTCCGATGAGCAGTTCTTC. This codes for CASSPGGRGSDEQFF.

This chain links TRBV11-3 with TRBJ2-1; 7 bases map to TRBD2. This CDR3 is 15 amino acids long. From germline, CDR1 is SGHNT and CDR2 YENEEA. Trimming took 6 bases from V and 6 from J; bases not matched to a gene: 11. This chain's CDR3 is CASRGVGGSGNEQFF. The CDR3 coding sequence is TGTGCCAGCAGAGGGGTTGGCGGGAGTGGCAATGAGCAGTTCTTC.

The V gene is TRBV5-1, the J gene TRBJ1-2, with a possible D match to TRBD1 (6 bases). The length of the CDR3 is 12 residues. Trimming pared 4 bases from V and 5 bases from J, leaving 9 bases between. Germline V lookup: CDR1 SGHRS, CDR2 YFSETQ. CDR3 coding DNA: TGCGCCAGCAGCCCAAGGGGGTATGGCTACACCTTC. Protein: CASSPRGYGYTF. The full variable domain, with the rest looked up from reference TRBV5-1 and TRBJ1-2, is KAGVTQTPRYLIKTRGQQVTLSCSPISGHRSVSWYQQTPGQGLQFLFEYFSETQRNKGNFPGRFSGRQFSNSRSEMNVSTLELGDSALYLCASSPRGYGYTFGSGTRLTVV.

The chain employs TRBV19 and TRBJ2-5; TRBD2 matches 10 bases. The DNA end is a closer match to TRBJ2-7, so the J assignment may be wrong. Per germline, CDR1 LNHDA and CDR2 SQIVND (reference sequence). This CDR3 has 15 residues. CDR3 bases: TGTGCCAGTAGTATGTCTAGCGGGAGAGGCTACGAGCAGTACTTC. Translated: CASSMSSGRGYEQYF.